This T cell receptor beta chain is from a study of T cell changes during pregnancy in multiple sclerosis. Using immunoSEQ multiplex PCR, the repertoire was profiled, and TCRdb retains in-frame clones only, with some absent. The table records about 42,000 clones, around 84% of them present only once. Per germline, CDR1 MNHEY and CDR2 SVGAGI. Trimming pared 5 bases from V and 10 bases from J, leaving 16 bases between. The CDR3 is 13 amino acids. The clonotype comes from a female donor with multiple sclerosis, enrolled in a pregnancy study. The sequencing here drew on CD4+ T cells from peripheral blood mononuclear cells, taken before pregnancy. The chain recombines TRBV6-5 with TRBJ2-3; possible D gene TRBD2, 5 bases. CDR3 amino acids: CASSHRPEGAQYF. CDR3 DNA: TGTGCCAGCAGTCACCGACCCGAGGGAGCGCAGTATTTT.